Below, 15 T cell receptor beta chains from the same sample are listed, as sequenced in a study of T cells after yellow fever vaccination. MiXCR, applied by TCRdb to the 5' RACE reads, yields one record per CDR3 protein. The data show approximately 550,000 distinct CDR3 sequences, with 19% seen just once and around 15% held by the top ten. The starting material was PBMCs, obtained 15 days after the yellow fever booster vaccination. The receptors originated from a man aged 30 to 39 who received the YFV17D yellow fever vaccine.

The chain has TRBV5-1 and TRBJ2-1; the match to TRBD2 covers 8 bases. V shed 8 bases and J 5 bases; nucleotides not matched to a gene: 9. The CDR3 is 14 residues long. CDR1 is SGHRS, CDR2 YFSETQ, per germline. For the CDR3, the DNA is TGCGCCAGTCAGTCGGGAGGGCTTAACAATGAGCAGTTCTTC. Protein: CASQSGGLNNEQFF.

This clonotype was counted only a few times. CDR3 sequence reads: CSVGRENTGELFF. For the CDR3, the DNA is TGCAGCGTTGGGCGGGAGAACACCGGGGAGCTGTTTTTT. The rearrangement uses TRBV29-1 and TRBJ2-2; D possibly corresponds to TRBD2 (6 bases). Between the trimmed V and J ends, which lost 4 bases and 1 base, there was a span of 7 bases. This CDR3 comprises 13 residues. CDR1 is SQVTM, CDR2 ANQGSEA, per germline.

This clonotype has a count of ten or more. The J gene is TRBJ2-2, the V gene TRBV29-1; D not resolved. In germline, CDR1 is SQVTM, CDR2 ANQGSEA. There are 12 residues in the CDR3. The V end was cut by 7 bases, the J end by 1 base, with 7 bases between. CDR3 nucleotide sequence: TGCAGCGCGAGGAGGAACACCGGGGAGCTGTTTTTT. The encoded protein is CSARRNTGELFF.

This clonotype was picked up a small number of times. The chain has TRBV4-3 and TRBJ2-3, with TRBD2 identical over 12 bases. This CDR3 has 15 residues. Looked up from germline, CDR1 is LGHNA and CDR2 is YSLEER. The J segment lost 4 bases and the V segment lost 3 bases, leaving 2 bases of the junction unmatched. The CDR3 coding sequence is TGCGCCAGCAGCCAGGCTAGCGGGAGGGCAGATACGCAGTATTTT. It codes for CASSQASGRADTQYF.

The V call is TRBV11-2, the J call TRBJ2-3, with D possibly being TRBD2 (6 bases). V gave up 2 bases and J gave up 4 bases, with 13 bases separating them. The germline V gene encodes CDR1 SGHAT and CDR2 FQNNGV. The length of the CDR3 is 15 residues. The CDR3 DNA follows: TGTGCCAGCAGCTTAACTCTAGGCGGGGCAGATACGCAGTATTTT. Translated, it gives CASSLTLGGADTQYF.

The chain joins TRBV20-1 to TRBJ2-3; TRBD2 matches 8 bases. Germline trimming cut 5 bases from V and 0 bases from J; bases unmatched to any gene: 13. In germline, CDR1 is DFQATT, CDR2 SNEGSKA (reference sequence). The CDR3 loop spans 17 amino acids. The CDR3 sequence: CSAFSGTSRASTDTQYF. In DNA form, the CDR3 reads TGCAGTGCTTTCTCCGGGACTAGTAGGGCTAGCACAGATACGCAGTATTTT.

This rearrangement joins TRBV7-9 to TRBJ2-5; no reliable D call. The germline V gene has CDR1 SEHNR and CDR2 FQNEAQ (reference sequence). CDR3 length equals 13 residues. Trimming left V 1 base short and J 4 bases short, with 7 bases between. The CDR3 DNA reads as TGTGCCAGCAGCTTAGAAGAGGCAGAGACCCAGTACTTC. This gives the protein CASSLEEAETQYF.

This clonotype appeared a few times. The chain employs TRBV6-5 and TRBJ2-5; D not resolved. V was trimmed by 5 bases and J by 2 bases, leaving 6 bases between them. In germline, CDR1 is MNHEY, CDR2 SVGAGI. The CDR3 loop spans 12 amino acids. The CDR3 loop reads CASSHLQETQYF. Written as DNA, the CDR3 is TGTGCCAGCAGTCATCTACAAGAGACCCAGTACTTC.

This clonotype occurred many times. V usage is TRBV5-1 and J usage is TRBJ2-3; 14 nucleotides align to TRBD2. Germline V lookup: CDR1 SGHRS, CDR2 YFSETQ. After removal of 0 bases from V and 4 bases from J, the junction contained 1 base not matched to a gene. This CDR3 has 16 amino acids. CDR3 sequence: CASSLGGLAGADTQYF. The CDR3 bases are TGCGCCAGCAGCTTGGGGGGACTAGCGGGAGCAGATACGCAGTATTTT. Full variable domain (missing parts from reference TRBV5-1 and TRBJ2-3): KAGVTQTPRYLIKTRGQQVTLSCSPISGHRSVSWYQQTPGQGLQFLFEYFSETQRNKGNFPGRFSGRQFSNSRSEMNVSTLELGDSALYLCASSLGGLAGADTQYFGPGTRLTVL.

The CDR3 bases are TGCGCCAGCAGCTTGGTTTGGGCGGTGAACATTCAGTACTTC. Amino acid sequence: CASSLVWAVNIQYF. The chain recombines TRBV5-1 with TRBJ2-4; D call uncertain. Per the germline V gene, CDR1 is SGHRS and CDR2 is YFSETQ. This CDR3 contains 14 residues. With 0 bases removed from V and 7 bases from J, the gap between germline ends came to 11 bases.

This clonotype was counted between two and nine times. This sequence joins TRBV12-3 or TRBV12-4 and TRBJ1-5; TRBD1 might be the D (6 bases). This CDR3 has 14 residues. V was shortened by 5 bases and J by 4 bases, with 12 bases between the two germline ends. CDR3 sequence reads: CASSRTETNQPQHF. Here the CDR3 DNA reads TGTGCCAGCAGTCGGACAGAAACGAATCAGCCCCAGCATTTT.

The genes are TRBV20-1 and TRBJ1-1; weak D call: TRBD1 (5 bases). The V and J ends lost 2 bases and 7 bases respectively, with 11 bases between them. In germline, CDR1 is DFQATT, CDR2 SNEGSKA (reference sequence). The CDR3 has 12 residues. Here the CDR3 reads CSARIRGNEAFF. CDR3 bases: TGCAGTGCTAGAATCCGGGGCAATGAAGCTTTCTTT.

This clonotype came up once. The chain joins TRBV6-2 or TRBV6-3 to TRBJ2-6; TRBD1 might be the D (6 bases). V lost 8 bases and J 1 base, leaving 15 bases between the germline ends. Per germline, CDR1 MNHEY and CDR2 SVGEGT. The CDR3 is made up of 16 amino acids. In nucleotides, the CDR3 is TGTGCCAGCGATGGACAGATTTCATCTGGGGCCAACGTCCTGACTTTC. Amino acid sequence: CASDGQISSGANVLTF.

The chain has TRBV10-3 and TRBJ2-7; D not resolved. V was pared by 0 bases and J by 7 bases, with 4 bases between. CDR3 length: 11 amino acids. The germline V gene encodes CDR1 ENHRY and CDR2 SYGVKD. The CDR3 here is CAISESGEQYF. The CDR3 nucleotides read TGTGCCATCAGTGAGTCGGGAGAGCAGTACTTC.

This chain connects TRBV12-3 or TRBV12-4 to TRBJ2-5; D uncertain. The CDR3 has 12 residues. V lost 5 bases and J lost 5, with 9 bases in between. CDR3 sequence: CASSPQMETQYF. In DNA, the CDR3 is TGTGCCAGCAGTCCCCAGATGGAGACCCAGTACTTC.